A single TCR beta chain is shown here with its context. What it recognizes is unknown. The record originates from a study of OX40 agonist ivuxolimab in advanced cancers. Study details: Patients were treated with intravenous ivuxolimab, dosed at 0.01 to 10 mg/kg and infused every 2 weeks. Among those enrolled, mean age was 60 years (range about 23 to 79) and about 79% were male.

Germline V gives CDR1 MGHDK, CDR2 SYGVNS. The CDR3 extends over 13 amino acids. Trimming pared 2 bases from V and 9 bases from J, leaving 13 bases between. Samples were taken at baseline and on day 1 of cycles 4 and 7. General observations from the study: Average numbers of expanded clones were greater in CD8+ T cells than in CD4+.

Repertoires were generated with immunoSEQ multiplex PCR, while TCRdb's copy carries only in-frame clones and drops some. The table lists about 80,000 clones, 94% of them singletons. This chain joins TRBV25-1 and TRBJ1-2; no firm D call. Material: CD4+ or CD8+ T cells sorted from blood, obtained in a trial of the OX40 agonist ivuxolimab. The TCR comes from an adult with an advanced solid tumor such as melanoma, head and neck, liver or kidney cancer. The CDR3 protein is CASSEGRTLSYTF. CDR3 DNA: TGTGCCAGCAGTGAAGGGCGGACTTTGAGCTACACCTTC.